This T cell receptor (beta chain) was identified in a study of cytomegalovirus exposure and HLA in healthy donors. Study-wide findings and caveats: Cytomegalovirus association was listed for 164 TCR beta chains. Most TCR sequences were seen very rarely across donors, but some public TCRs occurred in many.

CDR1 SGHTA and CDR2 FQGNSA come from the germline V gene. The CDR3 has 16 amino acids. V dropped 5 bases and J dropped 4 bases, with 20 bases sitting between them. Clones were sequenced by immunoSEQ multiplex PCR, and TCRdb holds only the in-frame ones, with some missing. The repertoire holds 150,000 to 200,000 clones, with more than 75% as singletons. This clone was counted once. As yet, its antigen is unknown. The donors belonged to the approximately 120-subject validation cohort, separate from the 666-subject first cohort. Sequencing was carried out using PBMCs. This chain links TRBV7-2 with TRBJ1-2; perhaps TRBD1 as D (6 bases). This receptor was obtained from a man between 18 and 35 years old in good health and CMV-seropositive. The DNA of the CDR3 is TGTGCCAGCAGCCCACCCCCGTGGGGGCAGAGCTATGGCTACACCTTC. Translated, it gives CASSPPPWGQSYGYTF.